These 21 T cell receptor beta chains were sequenced from one sample in a study of T cell responses to AZD1222 COVID-19 vaccine. Clones were sequenced by immunoSEQ multiplex PCR, and TCRdb holds only the in-frame ones, with some missing. Here the sample spans approximately 150,000 clones, about 92% being singletons. The material sequenced was peripheral blood, taken on day 0 of AZD1222 vaccination. The receptors derive from an adult in good health.

The V and J genes are TRBV5-5 and TRBJ2-5; unclear D gene. Trimming took off 0 bases at V and 2 bases at J, with 17 bases between the two ends. This CDR3 has 17 residues. In germline, CDR1 is SGHKS, CDR2 YYEKEE (reference sequence). The CDR3 DNA follows: TGTGCCAGCAGCTTGGCCCCTAGTAGAGGTTCACAAGAGACCCAGTACTTC. Protein: CASSLAPSRGSQETQYF.

The gene calls are TRBV7-9 and TRBJ1-5; the D is unclear. This CDR3 comprises 14 residues. Germline V gene lookup returns CDR1 SEHNR and CDR2 FQNEAQ (reference sequence). V lost 3 bases, J lost 3 bases, and 9 bases lay in between. The CDR3 DNA reads TGTGCCAGCAGCTTTGGGCAGCCCAATCAGCCCCAGCATTTT. Protein product: CASSFGQPNQPQHF.

This chain connects TRBV18 to TRBJ2-2; D may be TRBD1 (6 bases). The germline V gene has CDR1 KGHSH and CDR2 LQKENI. Trimming cost V 10 bases and J 6 bases, with 12 bases left between them. The CDR3 consists of 12 residues. This CDR3 is CATRTVSGELFF. The DNA for the CDR3 is TGTGCCACCCGGACAGTTTCCGGGGAGCTGTTTTTT. Together with reference TRBV18 and TRBJ2-2, the CDR3 gives the full variable domain: NAGVMQNPRHLVRRRGQEARLRCSPMKGHSHVYWYRQLPEEGLKFMVYLQKENIIDESGMPKERFSAEFPKEGPSILRIQQVVRGDSAAYFCATRTVSGELFFGEGSRLTVL.

The J gene is TRBJ1-1, the V gene TRBV18; a weak D match, TRBD1 (5 bases). The CDR3 loop spans 13 amino acids. V lost 3 bases and J 5 bases, leaving 10 bases between the germline ends. Germline V CDR1 and CDR2: KGHSH, LQKENI. CDR3 loop: CASSPGAGTEAFF. In nucleotides, the CDR3 is TGTGCCAGCTCACCCGGGGCGGGAACTGAAGCTTTCTTT.

This clone showed up just a few times. The chain is built from TRBV6-2 or TRBV6-3 and TRBJ2-1, with TRBD1 identical over 8 bases. The V gene's germline CDR1 is MNHEY and CDR2 SVGEGT. This CDR3 contains 18 residues. Unmatched junction bases numbered 19, after V lost 5 bases and J lost 7 bases. CDR3 sequence: CASSPFLGQGAFQNEQFF. The CDR3 DNA sequence: TGTGCCAGCAGTCCCTTCCTAGGCCAGGGGGCTTTTCAAAATGAGCAGTTCTTC.

V is TRBV10-3 and J is TRBJ2-7, with 11 positions matching TRBD1. The CDR3 consists of 13 residues. Germline V gene sequence: CDR1 ENHRY, CDR2 SYGVKD. J lost 5 bases, V lost 10 bases, and 7 bases had no gene match. The CDR3 here is CANNRDRGDEQYF. The CDR3 DNA is TGTGCCAACAACCGGGACAGGGGGGACGAGCAGTACTTC.

The chain joins TRBV5-1 to TRBJ2-2; weak D call: TRBD2 (6 bases). This CDR3 has 15 amino acids. CDR1 and CDR2 (germline): SGHRS, YFSETQ. V gave up 4 bases and J gave up 6 bases, with 16 bases separating them. CDR3 nucleotide sequence: TGCGCCAGCAGCCTGGGGGGAGCCGGCCCCGGGGAGCTGTTTTTT. Translating gives CASSLGGAGPGELFF.

The rearrangement joins TRBV2 to TRBJ2-7; a weak D match, TRBD2 (6 bases). This CDR3 is built from 14 residues. Germline loops: CDR1 SNHLY, CDR2 FYNNEI. V was pared by 7 bases and J by 2 bases, with 15 bases between. CDR3 loop: CASKEGQGTYEQYF. The CDR3 region has the DNA TGTGCCAGCAAGGAGGGGCAGGGCACCTACGAGCAGTACTTC.

V and J are TRBV6-4 and TRBJ1-1; tentatively, D is TRBD1 (6 bases). This CDR3 comprises 11 residues. V was clipped by 6 bases and J by 6 bases, with 8 bases between them. CDR1 is MRHNA, CDR2 SNTAGT, per germline. The CDR3 coding sequence is TGTGCCAGCAGGGAGGGGGCTGAAGCTTTCTTT. Protein: CASREGAEAFF.

This chain connects TRBV7-9 to TRBJ1-2; no definite D call. Germline V CDR1 and CDR2: SEHNR, FQNEAQ (reference sequence). Deletions cut 5 bases from V and 4 bases from J, with 17 bases between. The CDR3 runs 15 residues. Here the CDR3 reads CASSTSGHNLYGYTF. CDR3 nucleotides: TGTGCCAGCAGCACCTCTGGCCATAATCTCTATGGCTACACCTTC.

The CDR3 is CASSSSGGANTGELFF. CDR3 coding DNA: TGTGCCAGCAGCAGTAGCGGGGGGGCCAACACCGGGGAGCTGTTTTTT. The chain employs TRBV7-8 and TRBJ2-2; 11 nucleotides match TRBD2. Losses at the gene ends were 5 bases for V and 2 bases for J; bases not matched to a gene: 4. This CDR3 region has 16 residues. In germline, CDR1 is SGHVS, CDR2 FQNEAQ. The full variable domain, in which reference TRBV7-8 and TRBJ2-2 provide the parts outside the CDR3, is GAGVSQSPRYKVAKRGQDVALRCDPISGHVSLFWYQQALGQGPEFLTYFQNEAQLDKSGLPSDRFFAERPEGSVSTLKIQRTQQEDSAVYLCASSSSGGANTGELFFGEGSRLTVL.

This chain connects TRBV9 to TRBJ1-4; TRBD1 is a possible D gene (5 bases). The germline V and J ends were trimmed by 3 bases and 8 bases, with 17 bases remaining between them. The CDR3 extends over 15 amino acids. The V gene's germline CDR1 is SGDLS and CDR2 YYNGEE. CDR3 in amino acids: CASSGPYRGREKLFF. CDR3 in DNA: TGTGCCAGCAGCGGTCCCTACCGGGGCCGAGAAAAACTGTTTTTT.

This chain uses TRBV11-2 with TRBJ2-3; 7 positions match TRBD2. V was pared by 1 base and J by 2 bases, with 9 bases of the junction left unmatched. The V gene's germline CDR1 is SGHAT and CDR2 FQNNGV. This CDR3 region has 17 residues. The DNA of the CDR3 is TGTGCCAGCAGCTTAGGGGCGGGACTACTACTCACAGATACGCAGTATTTT. Translation gives CASSLGAGLLLTDTQYF. Full variable domain (rest looked up from reference TRBV11-2 and TRBJ2-3): EAGVAQSPRYKIIEKRQSVAFWCNPISGHATLYWYQQILGQGPKLLIQFQNNGVVDDSQLPKDRFSAERLKGVDSTLKIQPAKLEDSAVYLCASSLGAGLLLTDTQYFGPGTRLTVL.

This chain uses TRBV6-1 with TRBJ2-7; TRBD2 matches 7 bases. This CDR3 is 17 amino acids long. CDR1 and CDR2 (germline): MNHNS, SASEGT. V gave up 4 bases and J gave up 0 bases; unmatched junction bases: 12. The CDR3 protein is CASSGPSGLPNSYEQYF. CDR3 bases: TGTGCCAGCAGTGGCCCTAGCGGTCTTCCCAACTCCTACGAGCAGTACTTC.

There are a few counts of this clone. The chain is built from TRBV4-1 and TRBJ1-4; D might be TRBD1 (6 bases). Germline CDR1 MGHRA, CDR2 YSYEKL. The ends were cut back, 4 bases at V and 4 bases at J, with 19 bases in the middle. This CDR3 is 17 amino acids long. CDR3 residues: CASSPTAGGGFNEKLFF. The CDR3 bases are TGCGCCAGCAGCCCCACAGCTGGGGGGGGCTTTAATGAAAAACTGTTTTTT.

The gene calls are TRBV28 and TRBJ1-5, with D possibly TRBD1 on 6 matching bases. V was pared by 5 bases and J by 7 bases, with 12 bases between. Germline CDR1 and CDR2: MDHEN and SYDVKM. The CDR3 is 13 residues long. CDR3 DNA: TGTGCCAGCAGTCACAGGGAAGGGCAGCCCCAGCATTTT. It encodes CASSHREGQPQHF.

V gene TRBV19 combines with J gene TRBJ2-1, with no clear D. Trimming removed 5 bases from V and 12 bases from J, with 17 bases in between. CDR1 LNHDA and CDR2 SQIVND come from the germline V gene (reference sequence). This CDR3 contains 13 residues. The DNA of the CDR3 is TGTGCCAGTAGTCTGACCCTTAGGATCGGGCAGTTCTTC. Protein sequence: CASSLTLRIGQFF.

This chain joins TRBV30 and TRBJ1-2; D might be TRBD1 (5 bases). V was pared by 3 bases and J by 8 bases, with 19 bases between. The CDR3 runs 14 residues. Germline CDR1 reads GTSNPN; CDR2 reads SVGIG (reference sequence). CDR3 bases: TGTGCCTGGAGGTTCGGGGGTTCCTTCGGAGGCTACACCTTC. Translating it yields CAWRFGGSFGGYTF.

The V call is TRBV12-5, the J call TRBJ2-3, with 15 bases fitting TRBD2. Losses at the gene ends were 1 base for V and 6 bases for J; bases not matched to a gene: 2. Germline V gives CDR1 LGHNT, CDR2 FRNRAP. This CDR3 region has 16 residues. This CDR3 is CASGLGGTSGGDTQYF. In nucleotides, the CDR3 is TGTGCTAGTGGTTTGGGAGGGACTAGCGGGGGGGATACGCAGTATTTT. Variable domain in full (rest from reference TRBV12-5 and TRBJ2-3): DARVTQTPRHKVTEMGQEVTMRCQPILGHNTVFWYRQTMMQGLELLAYFRNRAPLDDSGMPKDRFSAEMPDATLATLKIQPSEPRDSAVYFCASGLGGTSGGDTQYFGPGTRLTVL.

CDR3 bases: TGTGCCAGCAGGACTTCTCCGGGACAGGGTAGGAACAATCAGCCCCAGCATTTT. This codes for CASRTSPGQGRNNQPQHF. J is TRBJ1-5 and V is TRBV28, with 9 positions matching TRBD1. The germline gives CDR1 MDHEN, CDR2 SYDVKM. With 6 bases clipped from V and 3 bases from J, the junction kept 15 bases outside the gene matches. The CDR3 has 18 residues.

The gene calls are TRBV10-3 and TRBJ2-2; no firm D call. The length of the CDR3 is 14 residues. V lost 6 bases and J 5 bases, leaving 13 bases between the germline ends. Germline CDR1 is ENHRY and CDR2 is SYGVKD. CDR3 protein: CAIRTETETGELFF. The CDR3 DNA reads TGTGCCATCAGGACTGAAACAGAGACCGGGGAGCTGTTTTTT.